This T cell receptor (beta chain) was obtained from a study of cytomegalovirus exposure and HLA in healthy donors. Germline V gene sequence: CDR1 SGHRS, CDR2 YFSETQ. The CDR3 loop spans 14 amino acids. Germline trimming cut 4 bases from V and 6 bases from J; bases unmatched to any gene: 6. It was with 60 Vbeta and 13 Jbeta primers that the PCR ran. Repertoires were generated with immunoSEQ multiplex PCR, while TCRdb's copy carries only in-frame clones and drops some. Among roughly 160,000 clones listed, approximately 84% were seen once. Note on this clone: What it binds is not known.

General study points: The dataset shows that most TCR sequences were rare, while some public TCRs occurred in many donors.

This receptor was identified in a boy younger than 10 in good health and CMV-seronegative. V is TRBV5-1 and J is TRBJ2-1, with 8 bases fitting TRBD1. Sequencing input: PBMCs. CDR3 DNA sequence: TGCGCCAGCAGCCCACGGACAGGGAGCAATGAGCAGTTCTTC. As protein: CASSPRTGSNEQFF.